This T cell receptor beta chain was captured by sequencing in a study of cytotoxic CD8 clonotypes in ibrutinib-treated CLL. Across the study: Average yields of approximately 230,000 productive templates and 75,000 to 100,000 productive rearrangements characterized the samples.

Libraries were prepared by immunoSEQ multiplex PCR; TCRdb keeps only in-frame clonotypes and omits some of them. Here the sample spans 270,000 or so clones, roughly four fifths being singletons. Between the trimmed V and J ends, which lost 5 bases and 5 bases, there was a span of 18 bases. The V gene's germline CDR1 is KGHSH and CDR2 LQKENI. This CDR3 region has 15 residues. Concerning this clone: The antigen remains unidentified.

Findings and limits, study-wide: Exceeding age-matched healthy donors, baseline clonality also tracked the counts of circulating CD8+ T cells.

The chain uses TRBV18 and TRBJ1-1; unclear D gene. This TCR was sampled from a human donor with chronic lymphocytic leukemia. The sequencing here drew on PBMCs, taken at disease progression, from a patient treated with ibrutinib. CDR3 nucleotides: TGTGCCAGCTCAGTGCGAGAGAGGGCTGGGACTGAAGCTTTCTTT. Encoded protein: CASSVRERAGTEAFF.